This T cell receptor beta chain is drawn from a study of cytomegalovirus exposure and HLA in healthy donors. On this clone itself: Its target is not known.

The PCR was carried out with 60 Vbeta primers and 13 Jbeta primers. Per the original data handling: Unique TCR beta chains totaled 80 million to 100 million in a later count, with around 12 million of them shared. Some clones are missing from TCRdb's copy, which holds only in-frame ones; the method was immunoSEQ multiplex PCR. The DNA gave D and trimming, while V, J and clone size come from that table. Of about 200,000 clones in the sample, 70% to 90% were seen once. Findings and limits, study-wide: The authors considered a cluster of highly shared sequence variants likely to be a sequencing artifact.

Germline values: CDR1 SNHLY, CDR2 FYNNEI. The CDR3 covers 18 residues. Germline trimming cut 2 bases from V and 1 base from J; bases unmatched to any gene: 7. The rearrangement links TRBV2 to TRBJ2-5; TRBD2 agrees at 13 bases. The receptor's source is a woman aged 45 to 65 in good health and CMV-seronegative. Sequenced input: PBMCs. CDR3 coding DNA: TGTGCCAGCAGTGAAAGGGTCACTAGCGGGAGGGGCCAAGAGACCCAGTACTTC. This codes for CASSERVTSGRGQETQYF.